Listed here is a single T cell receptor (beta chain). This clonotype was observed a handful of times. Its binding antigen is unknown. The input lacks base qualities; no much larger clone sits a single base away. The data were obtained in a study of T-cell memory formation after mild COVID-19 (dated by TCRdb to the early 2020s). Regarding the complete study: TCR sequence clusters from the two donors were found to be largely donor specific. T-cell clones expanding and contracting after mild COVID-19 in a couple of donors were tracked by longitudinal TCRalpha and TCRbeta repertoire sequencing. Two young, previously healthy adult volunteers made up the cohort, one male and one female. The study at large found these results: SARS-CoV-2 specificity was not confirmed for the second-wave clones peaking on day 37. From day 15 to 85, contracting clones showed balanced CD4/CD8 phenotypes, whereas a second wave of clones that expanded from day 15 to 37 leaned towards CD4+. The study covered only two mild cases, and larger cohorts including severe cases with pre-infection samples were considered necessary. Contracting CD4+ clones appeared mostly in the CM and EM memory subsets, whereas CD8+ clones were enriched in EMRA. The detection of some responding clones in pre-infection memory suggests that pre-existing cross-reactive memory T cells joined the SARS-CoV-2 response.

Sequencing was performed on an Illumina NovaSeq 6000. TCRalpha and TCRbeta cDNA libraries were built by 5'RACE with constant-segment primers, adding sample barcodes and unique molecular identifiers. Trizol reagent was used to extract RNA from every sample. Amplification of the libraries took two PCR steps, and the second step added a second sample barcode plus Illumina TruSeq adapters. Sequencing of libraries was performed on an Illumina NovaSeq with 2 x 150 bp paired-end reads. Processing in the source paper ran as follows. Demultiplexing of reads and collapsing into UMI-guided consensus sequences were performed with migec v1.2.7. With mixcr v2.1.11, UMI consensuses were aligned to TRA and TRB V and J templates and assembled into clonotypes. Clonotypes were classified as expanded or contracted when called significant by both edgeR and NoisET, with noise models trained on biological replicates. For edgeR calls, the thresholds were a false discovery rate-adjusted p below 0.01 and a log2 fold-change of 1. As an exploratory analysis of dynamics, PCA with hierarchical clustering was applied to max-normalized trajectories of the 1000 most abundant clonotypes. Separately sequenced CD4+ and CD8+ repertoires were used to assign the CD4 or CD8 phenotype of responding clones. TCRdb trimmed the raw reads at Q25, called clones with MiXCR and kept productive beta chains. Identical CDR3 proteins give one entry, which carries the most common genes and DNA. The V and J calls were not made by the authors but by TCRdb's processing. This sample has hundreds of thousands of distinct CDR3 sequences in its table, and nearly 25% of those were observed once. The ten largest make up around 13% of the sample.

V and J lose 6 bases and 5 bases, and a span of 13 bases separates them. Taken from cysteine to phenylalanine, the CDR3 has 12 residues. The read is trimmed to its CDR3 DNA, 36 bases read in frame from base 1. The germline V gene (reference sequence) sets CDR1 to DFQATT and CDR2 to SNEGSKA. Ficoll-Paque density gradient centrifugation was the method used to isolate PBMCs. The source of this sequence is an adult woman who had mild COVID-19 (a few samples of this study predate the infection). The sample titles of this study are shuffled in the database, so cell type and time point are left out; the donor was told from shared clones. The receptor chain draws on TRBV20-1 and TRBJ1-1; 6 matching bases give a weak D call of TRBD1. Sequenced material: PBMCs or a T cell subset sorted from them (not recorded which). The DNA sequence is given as TGCAGTGCAGACAAGGGGGAGACTGAAGCTTTCTTT. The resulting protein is CSADKGETEAFF.